Below, 4 T cell receptor beta chains from the same sample are listed, as sequenced in a study of CD4 and CD8 cells across lung adenocarcinoma regions. MiXCR, applied by TCRdb to the PCR reads, yields one record per CDR3 protein. In the table there are roughly 6,800 distinct CDR3 sequences, around 53% of which are singletons. Source material: CD8+ T cells from the center of a lung tumor. All receptors come from a male donor with lung adenocarcinoma. The CD4 and CD8 labels of this study may be unreliable.

This sequence joins TRBV6-1 and TRBJ2-2; TRBD2 aligns across 7 bases. V lost 5 bases, J lost 9 bases, and 15 bases stayed unmatched. The CDR3 is made up of 16 amino acids. Per germline, CDR1 MNHNS and CDR2 SASEGT. This chain's CDR3 is CASSLTSAEGGRELFF. In DNA, the CDR3 is TGTGCCAGCAGTCTAACTAGCGCCGAGGGAGGCCGGGAGCTGTTTTTT.

As regards this clonotype: With a much larger clone just one base away, this may be a read error. The V gene is TRBV7-2, the J gene TRBJ2-1; 12 bases line up with TRBD1. Germline V gene data show CDR1 as SGHTA and CDR2 as FQGNSA. The CDR3 consists of 19 residues. The junction had 19 bases not matched to a gene; V was cut back by 3 bases and J by 10 bases. Written as DNA, the CDR3 is TGTGCCAGCAGCTTCCCGTCGGGACAGGGGGCGTTTAAGGTTTACGAGCAGTTCTTC. Translating it yields CASSFPSGQGAFKVYEQFF. Drawing the rest from reference TRBV7-2 and TRBJ2-1, the complete variable domain is GAGVSQSPSNKVTEKGKDVELRCDPISGHTALYWYRQSLGQGLEFLIYFQGNSAPDKSGLPSDRFSAERTGGSVSTLTIQRTQQEDSAVYLCASSFPSGQGAFKVYEQFFGPGTRLTVL.

This clonotype was observed a handful of times. This sequence joins TRBV6-1 and TRBJ2-5; D is perhaps TRBD1 (6 bases). Matching the DNA end better, TRBJ2-7 makes the J call doubtful. This CDR3 is built from 16 residues. The germline gives CDR1 MNHNS, CDR2 SASEGT. CDR3 bases: TGTGCCAGCAGTGAATTTAACAGGGTTAAATCCCACGAGCAGTACTTC. Protein sequence: CASSEFNRVKSHEQYF.

Judged by abundance, this clonotype is medium-sized (0.01 to 0.1%). The rearrangement joins TRBV10-1 to TRBJ2-1; 7 positions match TRBD1. Germline CDR1 WNHNN, CDR2 SYGVQD (reference sequence). The CDR3 runs 13 residues. J was trimmed by 6 bases and V by 3 bases; bases with no gene match: 2. CDR3 nucleotide sequence: TGCGCCAGCAGTGACGCAGGGGGCAATGAGCAGTTCTTC. Translating gives CASSDAGGNEQFF.